Here is one T cell receptor (beta chain) with its context. The assay was immunoSEQ multiplex PCR, and TCRdb's table has in-frame clones only and misses some. The sample holds approximately 74,000 clones, around 83% seen once. Germline CDR1 and CDR2: SGHRS and YFSETQ. The CDR3 spans 14 residues. The V end lost 2 bases, the J end lost 0 bases, and 7 bases lay between the germline ends. The sample is drawn from a study of OX40 agonist ivuxolimab in advanced cancers. As for the study in general: Patients receiving dose escalation had hepatocellular carcinoma, melanoma, renal cell or head and neck cancer.

Anyone with autoimmune disease history or systemic immunosuppression was excluded. The V call is TRBV5-1, the J call TRBJ2-3; D is undetermined. This TCR came from an adult with an advanced solid tumor such as melanoma, head and neck, liver or kidney cancer. Sequences were derived from CD4+ or CD8+ T cells sorted from blood, sampled in a trial of the OX40 agonist ivuxolimab. The CDR3 here is CASSLDGSTDTQYF. DNA of the CDR3: TGCGCCAGCAGCTTAGACGGGAGCACAGATACGCAGTATTTT.